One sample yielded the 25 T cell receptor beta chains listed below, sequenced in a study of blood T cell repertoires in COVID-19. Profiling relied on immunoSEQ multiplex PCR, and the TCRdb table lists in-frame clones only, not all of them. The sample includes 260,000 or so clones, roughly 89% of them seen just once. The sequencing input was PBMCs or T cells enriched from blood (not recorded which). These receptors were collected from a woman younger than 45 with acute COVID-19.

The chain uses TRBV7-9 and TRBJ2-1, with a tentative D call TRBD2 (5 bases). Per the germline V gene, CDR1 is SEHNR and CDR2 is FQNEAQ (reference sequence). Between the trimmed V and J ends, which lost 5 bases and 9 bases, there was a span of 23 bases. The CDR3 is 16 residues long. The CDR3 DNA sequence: TGTGCCAGCAGCCCCCGGGGAGTTTCTGGTCTCTCTGAGCAGTTCTTC. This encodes CASSPRGVSGLSEQFF.

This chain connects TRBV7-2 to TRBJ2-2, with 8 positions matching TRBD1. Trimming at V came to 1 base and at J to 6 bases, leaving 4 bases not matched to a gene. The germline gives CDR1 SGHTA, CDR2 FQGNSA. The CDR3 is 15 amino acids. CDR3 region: CASSLVSQGAGELFF. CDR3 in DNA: TGTGCCAGCAGCTTAGTCTCACAGGGGGCCGGGGAGCTGTTTTTT. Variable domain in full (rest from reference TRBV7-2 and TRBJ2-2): GAGVSQSPSNKVTEKGKDVELRCDPISGHTALYWYRQSLGQGLEFLIYFQGNSAPDKSGLPSDRFSAERTGGSVSTLTIQRTQQEDSAVYLCASSLVSQGAGELFFGEGSRLTVL.

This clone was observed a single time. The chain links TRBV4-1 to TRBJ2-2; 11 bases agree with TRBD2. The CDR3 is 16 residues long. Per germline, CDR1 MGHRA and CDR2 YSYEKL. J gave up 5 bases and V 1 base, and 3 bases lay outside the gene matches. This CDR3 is CASSQVLAGGTGELFF. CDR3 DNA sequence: TGCGCCAGCAGCCAAGTATTAGCGGGGGGGACCGGGGAGCTGTTTTTT.

The CDR3 loop reads CASSYHNRGTQYF. DNA for the CDR3: TGTGCCAGCAGTTACCATAACAGGGGGACCCAGTACTTC. The chain uses TRBV6-5 and TRBJ2-5, with TRBD1 matching 7 bases. CDR1 MNHEY and CDR2 SVGAGI come from the germline V gene. V was clipped by 2 bases and J by 7 bases; unmatched bases: 4. The CDR3 runs to 13 residues.

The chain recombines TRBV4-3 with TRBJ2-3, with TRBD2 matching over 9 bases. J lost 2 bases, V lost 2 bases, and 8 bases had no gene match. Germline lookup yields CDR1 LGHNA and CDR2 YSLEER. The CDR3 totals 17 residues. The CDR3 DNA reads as TGCGCCAGCAGCCAAAGACCGCAGCGGGGGGTCACAGATACGCAGTATTTT. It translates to CASSQRPQRGVTDTQYF.

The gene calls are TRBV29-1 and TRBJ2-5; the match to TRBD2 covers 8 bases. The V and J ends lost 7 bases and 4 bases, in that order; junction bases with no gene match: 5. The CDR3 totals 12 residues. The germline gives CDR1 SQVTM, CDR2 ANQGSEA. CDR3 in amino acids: CSAGGGLETQYF. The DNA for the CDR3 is TGCAGCGCCGGGGGGGGCCTAGAGACCCAGTACTTC.

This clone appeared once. CDR3 loop: CASSQGAGEKLFF. The CDR3 bases are TGTGCCAGCAGCCAGGGGGCCGGTGAAAAACTGTTTTTT. V and J are TRBV14 and TRBJ1-4; D is possibly TRBD1 (6 bases). This CDR3 has 13 amino acids. Germline CDR1 reads SGHDN; CDR2 reads FVKESK. V was cut by 3 bases and J by 7 bases, with 9 bases left in between.

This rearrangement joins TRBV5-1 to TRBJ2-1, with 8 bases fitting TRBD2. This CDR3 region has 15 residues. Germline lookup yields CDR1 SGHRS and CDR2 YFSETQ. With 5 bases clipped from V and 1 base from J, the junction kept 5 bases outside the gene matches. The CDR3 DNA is TGCGCCAGCAGGTCGGGGGGGATTTCCTACAATGAGCAGTTCTTC. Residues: CASRSGGISYNEQFF.

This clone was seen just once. For the CDR3, the DNA is TGTGCCACCTTGAGTCGCGGGAATGAGCAGTTCTTC. Translating gives CATLSRGNEQFF. J is TRBJ2-1 and V is TRBV6-5; D perhaps matches TRBD2 (5 bases). The CDR3 has 12 residues. Trimming pared 10 bases from V and 7 bases from J, leaving 14 bases between. The germline gives CDR1 MNHEY, CDR2 SVGAGI.

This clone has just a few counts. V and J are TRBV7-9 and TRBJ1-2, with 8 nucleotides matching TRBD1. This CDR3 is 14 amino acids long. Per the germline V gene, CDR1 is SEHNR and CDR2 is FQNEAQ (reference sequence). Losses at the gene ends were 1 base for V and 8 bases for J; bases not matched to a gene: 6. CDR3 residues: CASSLEVRGQGYTF. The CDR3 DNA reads TGTGCCAGCAGCTTAGAAGTCAGGGGGCAGGGCTACACCTTC.

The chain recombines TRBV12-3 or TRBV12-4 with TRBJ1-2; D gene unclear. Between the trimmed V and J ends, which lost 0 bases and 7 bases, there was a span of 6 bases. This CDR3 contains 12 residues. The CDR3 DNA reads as TGTGCCAGCAGTTTAGCCCCCGGTGGCTACACCTTC. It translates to CASSLAPGGYTF.

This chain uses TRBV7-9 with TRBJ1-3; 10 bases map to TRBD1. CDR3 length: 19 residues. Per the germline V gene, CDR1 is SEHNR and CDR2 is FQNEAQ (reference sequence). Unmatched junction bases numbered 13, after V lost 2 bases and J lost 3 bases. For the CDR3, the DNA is TGTGCCAGCAGCTTAAAAGTTTTTGGACAGGGGGTCAGTGGAAACACCATATATTTT. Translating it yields CASSLKVFGQGVSGNTIYF.

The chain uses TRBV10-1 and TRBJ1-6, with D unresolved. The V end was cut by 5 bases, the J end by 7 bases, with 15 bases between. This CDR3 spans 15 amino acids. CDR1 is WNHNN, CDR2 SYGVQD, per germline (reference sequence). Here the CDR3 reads CASSTYIRSNSPLHF. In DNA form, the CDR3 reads TGCGCCAGCAGTACATACATAAGGAGCAATTCACCCCTCCACTTT.

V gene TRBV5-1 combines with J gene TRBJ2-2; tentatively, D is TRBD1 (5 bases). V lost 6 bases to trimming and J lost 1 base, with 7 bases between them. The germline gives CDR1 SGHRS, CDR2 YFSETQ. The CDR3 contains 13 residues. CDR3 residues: CASIQGNTGELFF. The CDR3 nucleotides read TGCGCCAGCATCCAGGGGAACACCGGGGAGCTGTTTTTT.

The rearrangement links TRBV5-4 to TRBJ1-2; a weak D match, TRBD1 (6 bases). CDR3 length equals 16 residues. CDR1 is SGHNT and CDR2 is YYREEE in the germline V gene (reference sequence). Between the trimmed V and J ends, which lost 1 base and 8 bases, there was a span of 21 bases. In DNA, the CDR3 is TGTGCCAGCAGCTTGCTGGCAGGGGTACGTTTAGGGGGCTACACCTTC. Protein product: CASSLLAGVRLGGYTF.

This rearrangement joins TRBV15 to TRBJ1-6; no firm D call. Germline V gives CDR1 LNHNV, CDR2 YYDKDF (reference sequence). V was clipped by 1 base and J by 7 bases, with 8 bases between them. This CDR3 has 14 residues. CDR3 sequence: CATSRASLNSPLHF. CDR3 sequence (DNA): TGTGCCACCAGCAGAGCGTCACTAAATTCACCCCTCCACTTT.

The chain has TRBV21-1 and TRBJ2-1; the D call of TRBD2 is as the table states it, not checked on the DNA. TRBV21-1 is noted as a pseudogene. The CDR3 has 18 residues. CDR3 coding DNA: TGTGCCAGCATCACGGGGACTAGCGGGGGGTTATCCTACAATGAGCAGTTCTTC. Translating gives CASITGTSGGLSYNEQFF.

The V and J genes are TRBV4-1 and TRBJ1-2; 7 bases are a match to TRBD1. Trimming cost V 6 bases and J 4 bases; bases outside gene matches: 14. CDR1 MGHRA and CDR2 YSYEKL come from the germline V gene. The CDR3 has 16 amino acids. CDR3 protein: CASSYTGDPLVYGYTF. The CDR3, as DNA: TGCGCCAGCAGTTACACAGGGGACCCTCTAGTCTATGGCTACACCTTC.

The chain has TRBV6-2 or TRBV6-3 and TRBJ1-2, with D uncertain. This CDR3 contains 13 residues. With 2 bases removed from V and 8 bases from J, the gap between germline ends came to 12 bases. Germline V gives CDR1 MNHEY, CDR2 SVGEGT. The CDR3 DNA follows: TGTGCCAGCAGTTACCTCACCGGGGAAGGCTACACCTTC. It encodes CASSYLTGEGYTF.

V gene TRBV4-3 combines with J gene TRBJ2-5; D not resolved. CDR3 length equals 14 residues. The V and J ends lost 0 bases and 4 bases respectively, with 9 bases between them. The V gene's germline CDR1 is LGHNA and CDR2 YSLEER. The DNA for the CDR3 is TGCGCCAGCAGCCAAGATACAGTAGGAGAGACCCAGTACTTC. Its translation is CASSQDTVGETQYF.

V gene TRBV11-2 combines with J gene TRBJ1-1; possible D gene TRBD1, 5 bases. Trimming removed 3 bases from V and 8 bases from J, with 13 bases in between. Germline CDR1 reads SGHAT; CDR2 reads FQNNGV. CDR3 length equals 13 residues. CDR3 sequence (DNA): TGTGCCAGCAGCTTTGCCAGTGACAGAGAAGCTTTCTTT. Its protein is CASSFASDREAFF.

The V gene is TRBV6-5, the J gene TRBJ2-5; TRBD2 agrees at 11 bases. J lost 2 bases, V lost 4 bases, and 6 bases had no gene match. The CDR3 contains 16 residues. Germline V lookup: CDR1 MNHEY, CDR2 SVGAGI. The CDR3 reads CASSFSGTSGQETQYF. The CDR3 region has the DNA TGTGCCAGCAGTTTTTCCGGGACTAGCGGACAAGAGACCCAGTACTTC.

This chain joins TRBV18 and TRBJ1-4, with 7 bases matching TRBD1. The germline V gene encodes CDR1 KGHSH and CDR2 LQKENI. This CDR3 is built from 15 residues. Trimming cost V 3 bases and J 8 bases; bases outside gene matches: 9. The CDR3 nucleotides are TGTGCCAGCTCACCGGCTAACAGGGGAGGAGAAAAACTGTTTTTT. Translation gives CASSPANRGGEKLFF.

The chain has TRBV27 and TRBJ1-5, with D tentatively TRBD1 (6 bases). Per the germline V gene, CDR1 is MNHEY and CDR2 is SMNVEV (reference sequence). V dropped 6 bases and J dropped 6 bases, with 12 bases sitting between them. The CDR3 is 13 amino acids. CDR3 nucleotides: TGTGCCAGCAGAAAGGGAGGGGGTCAGCCCCAGCATTTT. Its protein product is CASRKGGGQPQHF.

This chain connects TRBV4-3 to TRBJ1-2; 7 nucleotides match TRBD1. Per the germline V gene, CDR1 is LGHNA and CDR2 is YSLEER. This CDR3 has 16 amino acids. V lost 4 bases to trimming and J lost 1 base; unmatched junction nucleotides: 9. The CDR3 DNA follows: TGCGCCAGCAGCCCGGGACAGAATCCCATTAACTATGGCTACACCTTC. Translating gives CASSPGQNPINYGYTF.